The 19 T cell receptor beta chains given below trace back to one sample, sequenced in a study of CDR3 diversity in severe acne. TCRdb independently ran MiXCR on the PCR reads; one entry per CDR3 protein. The sample gives 65,000 to 95,000 distinct CDR3 sequences, under 60% of which show up once; 13% to 15% is in the top ten. Sequenced material: blood. Every receptor here comes from a male donor in good health, without acne.

The table lists this clonotype with a few counts. This chain connects TRBV11-2 to TRBJ2-3, with D perhaps TRBD1 or TRBD2 (5 bases each). Germline V CDR1 and CDR2: SGHAT, FQNNGV. Trimming pared 4 bases from V and 3 bases from J, leaving 20 bases between. This CDR3 comprises 17 residues. In nucleotides, the CDR3 is TGTGCCAGCAGCTCAACTCACGACAGCCCGGGGACAGATACGCAGTATTTT. Its protein is CASSSTHDSPGTDTQYF.

This chain connects TRBV20-1 to TRBJ2-3; TRBD2 might be the D (6 bases). The germline V gene has CDR1 DFQATT and CDR2 SNEGSKA (reference sequence). This CDR3 contains 12 residues. The ends were cut back, 3 bases at V and 11 bases at J, with 15 bases in the middle. The CDR3 region has the DNA TGCAGTGCTAGCCCCGGGAGTCGAGGGCAGTATTTT. Protein sequence: CSASPGSRGQYF.

The chain has TRBV6-5 and TRBJ2-1; 8 bases agree with TRBD1. CDR1 and CDR2 from the germline V gene are MNHEY and SVGAGI. V was clipped by 2 bases and J by 8 bases; unmatched bases: 5. This CDR3 is 14 amino acids long. The CDR3: CASSYRDRSDEQFF. The CDR3, as DNA: TGTGCCAGCAGTTACAGGGACAGGTCTGATGAGCAGTTCTTC.

Comment on this clonotype: At one boundary the junction diverges from the germline segment, which might be a read error. The rearrangement joins TRBV2 to TRBJ1-3; D remains unclear. CDR1 SNHLY and CDR2 FYNNEI come from the germline V gene. The CDR3 totals 13 residues. DNA of the CDR3: TGTGCCAGCACTATCGCCTCTGGAACCACCATATATTTT. Its protein is CASTIASGTTIYF.

This clonotype was picked up one time. This rearrangement joins TRBV20-1 to TRBJ2-7; the match to TRBD2 covers 8 bases. V lost 0 bases, J lost 2 bases, and 9 bases stayed unmatched. The CDR3 length is 16 residues. Germline values: CDR1 DFQATT, CDR2 SNEGSKA (reference sequence). The CDR3 DNA sequence: TGCAGTGCTAGAGATCAGGGTAGCGGGATCCCCTACGAGCAGTACTTC. It yields the protein CSARDQGSGIPYEQYF.

The rearrangement joins TRBV5-1 to TRBJ1-1; possibly TRBD1 for D (5 bases). In germline, CDR1 is SGHRS, CDR2 YFSETQ. The CDR3 sequence is 16 residues long. V lost 3 bases and J 2 bases, leaving 17 bases between the germline ends. The CDR3 protein is CASSWGDWRPNTEAFF. In DNA, the CDR3 is TGCGCCAGCAGCTGGGGGGATTGGAGGCCAAACACTGAAGCTTTCTTT.

The rearrangement joins TRBV6-5 to TRBJ2-1; TRBD1 agrees at 9 bases. The CDR3 has 14 amino acids. The germline V gene has CDR1 MNHEY and CDR2 SVGAGI. Trimming removed 4 bases from V and 6 bases from J; junction bases left unmatched: 4. The CDR3 nucleotides read TGTGCCAGCAGTTCCCGACAGGGGGTCAATGAGCAGTTCTTC. The encoded protein is CASSSRQGVNEQFF.

This clonotype appeared a few times. The CDR3 here is CSARGPGGGETQYF. The CDR3 coding sequence is TGCAGTGCCCGAGGGCCAGGGGGCGGAGAGACCCAGTACTTC. The chain joins TRBV20-1 to TRBJ2-5, with 8 bases aligning to TRBD1. V lost 6 bases, J lost 4 bases, and 10 bases stayed unmatched. The germline CDR1 and CDR2 sequences are DFQATT and SNEGSKA (reference sequence). The CDR3 has 14 residues.

V usage is TRBV9 and J usage is TRBJ1-3, with D possibly TRBD1 on 5 matching bases. Germline CDR1 is SGDLS and CDR2 is YYNGEE. This CDR3 spans 14 amino acids. V lost 4 bases and J lost 2, with 10 bases in between. The CDR3 region has the DNA TGTGCCAGCAGCCCTGGGACGCCTGGAAACACCATATATTTT. The encoded protein is CASSPGTPGNTIYF.

The chain is built from TRBV19 and TRBJ1-2, with 10 bases aligning to TRBD1. Germline assignment: CDR1 LNHDA and CDR2 SQIVND (reference sequence). CDR3 length: 15 amino acids. J was trimmed by 3 bases and V by 5 bases; bases with no gene match: 6. CDR3 sequence reads: CASSWGQGFYYGYTF. The CDR3 nucleotides are TGTGCCAGTAGTTGGGGACAGGGGTTCTACTATGGCTACACCTTC.

This sequence joins TRBV2 and TRBJ2-3; D gene uncertain. The V end lost 3 bases, the J end lost 7 bases, and 14 bases lay between the germline ends. The V gene's germline CDR1 is SNHLY and CDR2 FYNNEI. The CDR3 contains 14 residues. The CDR3 sequence: CASSDPDWSNTQYF. The DNA of the CDR3 is TGTGCCAGCAGTGACCCCGACTGGTCGAATACGCAGTATTTT.

This clonotype occurred a few times. The V gene is TRBV11-3, the J gene TRBJ1-2, with D possibly TRBD1 on 5 matching bases. There are 13 residues in the CDR3. V dropped 0 bases and J dropped 9 bases, with 11 bases sitting between them. Germline loops: CDR1 SGHNT, CDR2 YENEEA. The CDR3 loop is CASSLESGRSYTF. For the CDR3, the DNA is TGTGCCAGCAGCTTAGAGTCAGGGAGAAGCTACACCTTC.

This clonotype appeared once. V gene TRBV6-6 combines with J gene TRBJ1-4; D uncertain. There are 12 residues in the CDR3. V gave up 0 bases and J gave up 10 bases, with 6 bases separating them. Germline V gene sequence: CDR1 MNHNY, CDR2 SVGAGI (reference sequence). The CDR3 bases are TGTGCCAGCAGTTACTCCGCTGGAAAACTGTTTTTT. This encodes CASSYSAGKLFF.

The chain employs TRBV5-1 and TRBJ2-7; D call uncertain. This CDR3 contains 15 residues. V lost 2 bases and J 0 bases, leaving 12 bases between the germline ends. Germline lookup yields CDR1 SGHRS and CDR2 YFSETQ. CDR3 DNA sequence: TGCGCCAGCAGCTTATACCTCAGGAGCTCCTACGAGCAGTACTTC. Translated, it gives CASSLYLRSSYEQYF.

This clonotype was seen more than once but under ten times. The J gene is TRBJ2-5, the V gene TRBV7-9, with TRBD1 identical over 10 bases. Looked up from germline, CDR1 is SEHNR and CDR2 is FQNEAQ (reference sequence). This CDR3 is built from 14 residues. With V trimmed by 4 bases and J by 5 bases, 4 bases remained unmatched. The CDR3, as DNA: TGTGCCAGCAGCTCGACAGGGGGCCGGGAGACCCAGTACTTC. This gives the protein CASSSTGGRETQYF.

Regarding this clonotype: A junction boundary mismatches the germline segment, possibly from a read error. The chain couples TRBV29-1 to TRBJ1-2; TRBD1 aligns across 10 bases. Germline V gene lookup returns CDR1 SQVTM and CDR2 ANQGSEA. The CDR3 loop spans 14 amino acids. The CDR3 nucleotides are TGCAGCGTTGGGGGACAGGGGTCAGGCTATGACTACACCTTC. This encodes CSVGGQGSGYDYTF.

About this clonotype itself: A read error may account for a junction end that differs from germline. The V gene is TRBV4-1, the J gene TRBJ2-2; 9 nucleotides align to TRBD1. The germline V gene encodes CDR1 MGHRA and CDR2 YSYEKL. This CDR3 region has 15 residues. CDR3 residues: CASRRWTGDGGELFF. CDR3 in DNA: TGTGCCAGCAGACGATGGACAGGGGACGGAGGGGAGCTGTTTTTT.

The gene calls are TRBV5-4 and TRBJ1-2; D is undetermined. V dropped 4 bases and J dropped 8 bases, with 6 bases sitting between them. The CDR3 is 10 amino acids. In germline, CDR1 is SGHNT, CDR2 YYREEE (reference sequence). The CDR3 DNA reads as TGTGCCAGCAGCGGTACAGGCTACACCTTC. As protein: CASSGTGYTF.

This clonotype occurred a few times. V usage is TRBV6-5 and J usage is TRBJ1-5; D remains ambiguous. Germline CDR1 and CDR2: MNHEY and SVGAGI. Between the trimmed V and J ends, which lost 0 bases and 14 bases, there was a span of 14 bases. The CDR3 totals 13 residues. CDR3 in amino acids: CASSYSDRPYEHF. CDR3 in DNA: TGTGCCAGCAGTTACTCGGACCGACCCTACGAGCATTTT.